The present T cell receptor beta chain was sequenced within a study of T cell responses to AZD1222 COVID-19 vaccine. General study points: There were mostly white British donors and more females than males, and clonal diversity was possibly underestimated.

CDR3 length: 17 residues. Per germline, CDR1 MNHEY and CDR2 SVGEGT. Trimming stripped 2 bases from V and 0 bases from J, with 14 bases between. A word on this clone: What it binds is not known.

Assay used: immunoSEQ multiplex PCR; TCRdb lists only in-frame clones, some missing. The profile shows 99,000 or so clones, roughly 82% of them singletons. Here the sequenced sample was peripheral blood, taken on day 0 of AZD1222 vaccination. The receptor comes from an adult in good health. The chain links TRBV6-2 or TRBV6-3 to TRBJ2-1; no definite D call. This CDR3 reads CASSYDRSRVSYNEQFF. The CDR3 coding sequence is TGTGCCAGCAGTTACGACCGGAGTCGGGTCTCCTACAATGAGCAGTTCTTC.